The source of this T cell receptor beta chain is a study of Tregs in tolerant kidney transplant recipients. Sequencing was performed with immunoSEQ multiplex PCR; in TCRdb, only in-frame clones are kept and a portion is missing. This listing includes tens of thousands of clones. About this clone: What it recognizes is unknown. Read data end 3 residues before the CDR3 end; the end is taken from the germline J gene.

Findings and limits, study-wide: Tolerant patients' donor-specific Tregs expanded beyond overall Tregs, suggesting antigen-driven growth.

This CDR3 is built from 14 residues. CDR1 and CDR2 (germline): SGHRS, YFSETQ. The germline V and J ends were trimmed by 1 base and 4 bases, with 9 bases remaining between them. The rearrangement uses TRBV5-1 and TRBJ2-1, with D possibly matching TRBD2 (5 bases). Sequenced material: CD4+ T cells from blood, taken before the transplant. The source is a human donor who received a combined kidney and bone marrow transplant. The CDR3 here is CASSLRLSYNEQFF. The sequenced CDR3 bases are TGCGCCAGCAGCTTGAGACTAAGTTACAATGAG.